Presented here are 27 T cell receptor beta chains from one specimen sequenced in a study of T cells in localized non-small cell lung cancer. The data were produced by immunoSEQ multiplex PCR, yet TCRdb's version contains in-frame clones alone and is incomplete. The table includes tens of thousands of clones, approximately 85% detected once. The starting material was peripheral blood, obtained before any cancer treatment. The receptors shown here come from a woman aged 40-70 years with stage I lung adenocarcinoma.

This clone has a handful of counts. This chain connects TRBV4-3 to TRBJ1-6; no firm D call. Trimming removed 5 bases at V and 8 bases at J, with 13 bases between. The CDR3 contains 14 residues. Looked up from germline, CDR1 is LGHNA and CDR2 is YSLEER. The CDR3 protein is CASSTTLGHSPLHF. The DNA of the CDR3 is TGCGCCAGCAGCACAACTCTTGGGCATTCACCCCTCCACTTT.

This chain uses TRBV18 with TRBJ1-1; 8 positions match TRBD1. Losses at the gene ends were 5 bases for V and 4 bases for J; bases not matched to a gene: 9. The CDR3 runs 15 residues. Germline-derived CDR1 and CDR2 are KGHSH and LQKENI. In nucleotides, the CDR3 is TGTGCCAGCTCATCGGAACGACAGGGGAGCACTGAAGCTTTCTTT. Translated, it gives CASSSERQGSTEAFF.

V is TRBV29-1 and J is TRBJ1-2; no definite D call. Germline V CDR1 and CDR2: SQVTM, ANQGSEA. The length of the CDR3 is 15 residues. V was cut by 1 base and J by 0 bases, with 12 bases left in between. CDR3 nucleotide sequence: TGCAGCGTTGAAGGGCCCAAACGGACTAACTATGGCTACACCTTC. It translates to CSVEGPKRTNYGYTF.

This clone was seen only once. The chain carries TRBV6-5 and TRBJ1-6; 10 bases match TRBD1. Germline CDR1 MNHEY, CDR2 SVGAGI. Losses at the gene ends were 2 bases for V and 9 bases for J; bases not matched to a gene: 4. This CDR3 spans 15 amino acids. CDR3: CASSYNGQGGSPLHF. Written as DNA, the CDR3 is TGTGCCAGCAGTTACAACGGACAGGGGGGTTCACCCCTCCACTTT.

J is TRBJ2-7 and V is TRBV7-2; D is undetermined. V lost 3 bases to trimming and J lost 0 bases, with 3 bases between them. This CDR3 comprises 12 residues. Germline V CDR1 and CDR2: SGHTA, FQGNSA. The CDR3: CASSFASYEQYF. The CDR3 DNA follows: TGTGCCAGCAGCTTCGCCTCCTACGAGCAGTACTTC.

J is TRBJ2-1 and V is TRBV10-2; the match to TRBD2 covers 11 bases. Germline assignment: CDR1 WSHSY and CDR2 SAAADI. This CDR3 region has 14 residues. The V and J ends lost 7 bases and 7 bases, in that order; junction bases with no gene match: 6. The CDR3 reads CASTVAGGPNEQFF. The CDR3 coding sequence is TGCGCCAGCACCGTAGCGGGGGGGCCGAATGAGCAGTTCTTC.

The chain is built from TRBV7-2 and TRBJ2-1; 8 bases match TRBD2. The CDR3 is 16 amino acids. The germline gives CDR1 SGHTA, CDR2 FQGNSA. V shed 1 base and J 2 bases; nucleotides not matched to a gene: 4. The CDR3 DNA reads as TGTGCCAGCAGCTTAGTAGCGGGGACCGCCTACAATGAGCAGTTCTTC. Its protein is CASSLVAGTAYNEQFF.

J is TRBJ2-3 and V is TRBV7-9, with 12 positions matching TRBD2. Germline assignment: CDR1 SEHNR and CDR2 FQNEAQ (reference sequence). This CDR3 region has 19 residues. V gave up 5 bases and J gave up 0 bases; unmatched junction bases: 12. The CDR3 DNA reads TGTGCCAGCAGCAGAACTAGAGCGACTAGCGGGGGAAGCACAGATACGCAGTATTTT. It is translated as CASSRTRATSGGSTDTQYF.

In nucleotides, the CDR3 is TGTGCCAGCAGAATAGGGGGGGATGGCTACACCTTC. Protein: CASRIGGDGYTF. V and J are TRBV2 and TRBJ1-2, with a tentative D call TRBD1 (6 bases). The CDR3 is 12 residues long. Looked up from germline, CDR1 is SNHLY and CDR2 is FYNNEI. V was trimmed by 6 bases and J by 6 bases, leaving 11 bases between them.

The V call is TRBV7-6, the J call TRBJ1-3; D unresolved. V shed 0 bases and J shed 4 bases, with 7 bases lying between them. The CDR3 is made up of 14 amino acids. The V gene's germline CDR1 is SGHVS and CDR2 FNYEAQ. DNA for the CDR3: TGTGCCAGCAGCTTAGCCATCGAAGGAAACACCATATATTTT. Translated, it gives CASSLAIEGNTIYF.

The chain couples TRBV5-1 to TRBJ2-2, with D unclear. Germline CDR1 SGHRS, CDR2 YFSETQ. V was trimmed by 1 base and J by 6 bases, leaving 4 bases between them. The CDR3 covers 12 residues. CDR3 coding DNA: TGCGCCAGCAGCTTGTCCCCCGGGGAGCTGTTTTTT. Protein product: CASSLSPGELFF.

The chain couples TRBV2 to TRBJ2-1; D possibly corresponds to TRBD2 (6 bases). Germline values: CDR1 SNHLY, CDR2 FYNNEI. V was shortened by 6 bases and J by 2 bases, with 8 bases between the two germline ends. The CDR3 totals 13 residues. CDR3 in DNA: TGTGCCAGCAGGGGACTGACCTACAATGAGCAGTTCTTC. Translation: CASRGLTYNEQFF.

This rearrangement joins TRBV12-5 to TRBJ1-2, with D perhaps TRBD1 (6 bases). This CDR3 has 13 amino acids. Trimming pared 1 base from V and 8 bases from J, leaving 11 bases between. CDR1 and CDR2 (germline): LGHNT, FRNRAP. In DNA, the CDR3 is TGTGCTAGTGGTTTGGGGGGGGCATCAGGCTACACCTTC. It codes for CASGLGGASGYTF.

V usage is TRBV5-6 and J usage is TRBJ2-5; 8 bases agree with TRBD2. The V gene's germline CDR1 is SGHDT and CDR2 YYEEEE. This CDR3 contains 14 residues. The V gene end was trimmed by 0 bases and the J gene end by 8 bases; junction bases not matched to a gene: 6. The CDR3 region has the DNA TGTGCCAGCAGCTTGGTTAGCGGGGACGATACCCAGTACTTC. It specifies CASSLVSGDDTQYF.

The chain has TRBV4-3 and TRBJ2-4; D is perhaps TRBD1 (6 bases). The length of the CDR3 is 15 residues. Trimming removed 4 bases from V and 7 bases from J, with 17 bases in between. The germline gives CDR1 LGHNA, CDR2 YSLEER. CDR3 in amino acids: CASSPLQGLGNIQYF. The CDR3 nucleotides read TGCGCCAGCAGCCCATTACAGGGCCTGGGGAACATTCAGTACTTC.

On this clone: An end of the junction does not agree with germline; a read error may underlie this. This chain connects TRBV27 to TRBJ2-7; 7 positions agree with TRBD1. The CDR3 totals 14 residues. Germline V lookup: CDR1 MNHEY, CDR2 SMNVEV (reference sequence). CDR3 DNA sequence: TGTGCCAGCAGTTTACGACAGGGCTCCAACGAGCAGTACTTC. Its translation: CASSLRQGSNEQYF.

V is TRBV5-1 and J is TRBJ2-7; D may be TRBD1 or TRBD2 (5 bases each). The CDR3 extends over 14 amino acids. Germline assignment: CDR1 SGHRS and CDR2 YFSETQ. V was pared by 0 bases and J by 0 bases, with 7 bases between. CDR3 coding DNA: TGCGCCAGCAGCTTGGGGGGGATCTCCTACGAGCAGTACTTC. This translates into CASSLGGISYEQYF.

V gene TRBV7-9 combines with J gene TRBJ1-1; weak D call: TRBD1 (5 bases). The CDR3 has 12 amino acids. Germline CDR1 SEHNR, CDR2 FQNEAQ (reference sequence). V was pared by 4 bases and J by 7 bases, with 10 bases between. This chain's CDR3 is CASSYGGVEAFF. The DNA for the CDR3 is TGTGCCAGCAGCTATGGGGGGGTTGAAGCTTTCTTT.

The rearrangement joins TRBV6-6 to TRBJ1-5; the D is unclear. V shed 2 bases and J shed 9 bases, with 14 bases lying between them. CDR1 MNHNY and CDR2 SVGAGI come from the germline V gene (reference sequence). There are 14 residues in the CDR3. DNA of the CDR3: TGTGCCAGCAGTTACAGCGACCGGGATCCGCCCCAGCATTTT. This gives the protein CASSYSDRDPPQHF.

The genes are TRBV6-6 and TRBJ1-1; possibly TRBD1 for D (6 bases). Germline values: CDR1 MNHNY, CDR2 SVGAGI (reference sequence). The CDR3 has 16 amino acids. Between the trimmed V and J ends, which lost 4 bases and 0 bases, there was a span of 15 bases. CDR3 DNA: TGTGCCAGCAGTTCTGACAGGACCCAGATGAACACTGAAGCTTTCTTT. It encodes CASSSDRTQMNTEAFF.

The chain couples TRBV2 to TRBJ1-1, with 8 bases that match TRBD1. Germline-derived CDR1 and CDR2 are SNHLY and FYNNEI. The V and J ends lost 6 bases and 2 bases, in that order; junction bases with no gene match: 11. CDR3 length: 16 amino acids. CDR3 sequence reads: CASSPPPGQVNTEAFF. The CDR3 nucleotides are TGTGCCAGCAGCCCACCCCCGGGACAGGTAAACACTGAAGCTTTCTTT.

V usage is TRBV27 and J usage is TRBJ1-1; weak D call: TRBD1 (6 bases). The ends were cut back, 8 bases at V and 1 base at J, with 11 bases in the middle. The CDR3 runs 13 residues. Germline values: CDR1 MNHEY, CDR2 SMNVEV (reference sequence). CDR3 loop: CASAGGRNTEAFF. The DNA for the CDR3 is TGTGCCAGCGCGGGGGGCAGGAACACTGAAGCTTTCTTT.

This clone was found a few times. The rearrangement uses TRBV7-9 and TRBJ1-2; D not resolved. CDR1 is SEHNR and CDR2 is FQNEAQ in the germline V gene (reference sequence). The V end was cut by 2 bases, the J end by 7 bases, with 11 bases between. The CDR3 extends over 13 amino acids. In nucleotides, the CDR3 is TGTGCCAGCAGCTTATTTGTACTAGGTGGCTACACCTTC. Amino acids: CASSLFVLGGYTF.

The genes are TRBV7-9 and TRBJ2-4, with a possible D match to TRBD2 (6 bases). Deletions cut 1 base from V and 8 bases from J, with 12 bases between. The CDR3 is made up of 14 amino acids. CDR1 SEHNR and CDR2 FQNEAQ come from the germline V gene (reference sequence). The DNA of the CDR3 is TGTGCCAGCAGCTTAGTAGGCCCGGGGGACATTCAGTACTTC. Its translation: CASSLVGPGDIQYF.

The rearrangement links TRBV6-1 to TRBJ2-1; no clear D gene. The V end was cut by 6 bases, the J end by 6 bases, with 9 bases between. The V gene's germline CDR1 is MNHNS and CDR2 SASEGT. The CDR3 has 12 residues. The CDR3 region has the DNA TGTGCCAGCAGCGTTAGGTTCAATGAGCAGTTCTTC. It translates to CASSVRFNEQFF.

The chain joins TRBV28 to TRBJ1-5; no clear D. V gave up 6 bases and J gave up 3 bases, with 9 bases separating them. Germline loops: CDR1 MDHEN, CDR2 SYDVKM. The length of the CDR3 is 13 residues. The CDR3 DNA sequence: TGTGCCAGCAGAAATAATATCAATCAGCCCCAGCATTTT. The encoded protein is CASRNNINQPQHF.

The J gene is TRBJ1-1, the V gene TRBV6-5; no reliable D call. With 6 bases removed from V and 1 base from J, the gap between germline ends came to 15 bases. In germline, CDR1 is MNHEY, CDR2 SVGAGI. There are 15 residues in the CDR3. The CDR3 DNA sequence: TGTGCCAGCAGACTCCGCGGACCCTGGAACACTGAAGCTTTCTTT. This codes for CASRLRGPWNTEAFF.